In its sample, the clone carrying this T cell receptor (beta chain) was seen many times. Its target is unknown. Study results and caveats: Tumor memory CD4+ T cell TCR gene usage was found to cluster with blood and lymph node memory CD4+ cells and with lymph node naive CD4+ cells. Tumor Treg TCRs overlapped most with tumor naive CD4+ cells.

Memory CD4+ T cells were sorted as CD4+CD45RO+CD25- cells. Semi-nested PCR with Nested Universal Primer A followed constant-region reverse priming of full-length variable regions. In TCRdb, the 5' RACE reads were re-called with MiXCR into one record per CDR3 protein. The sample shows roughly 5,300 distinct CDR3 sequences, 35% to 40% of them seen only once. Germline-derived CDR1 and CDR2 are SQVTM and ANQGSEA. The CDR3 is 19 amino acids. V dropped 3 bases and J dropped 1 base, with 27 bases sitting between them. The rearrangement links TRBV29-1 to TRBJ1-1; D may be TRBD1 (5 bases). The specimen was memory CD4+ T cells sorted from blood. Subset: memory CD4+ T cells, CD4+CD45RO+CD25-. The receptor comes from a female donor with breast cancer. In nucleotides, the CDR3 is TGCAGCGTTGACCAAAAAGCAAGGCGGGGCTGGGTTGGGAACACTGAAGCTTTCTTT. Its protein is CSVDQKARRGWVGNTEAFF.